The text below deals with one T cell receptor beta chain. This record comes from a study of blood T cell repertoires in COVID-19. Study information: Sites in the United States, Italy and Spain provided acute and convalescent COVID-19 samples. PBMCs, B-cell-depleted T cells, or T cells were the source of the cDNA or gDNA that made up the material.

Original processing notes: Using reference gene primer amplification, nucleated cell counts were estimated. Using immunoSEQ multiplex PCR, the repertoire was profiled, and TCRdb retains in-frame clones only, with some absent. That table furnishes V, J and clone size, whereas the DNA furnished D and trimming. The sample holds under 250,000 clones, about 79% seen once. Trimming stripped 4 bases from V and 1 base from J, with 19 bases between. The germline V gene encodes CDR1 LGHDT and CDR2 YNNKEL (reference sequence). CDR3 length: 18 residues. This clonotype was obtained from a human donor in a cohort sampled during active COVID-19. This sequence joins TRBV3-1 (or the pseudogene TRBV3-2) and TRBJ2-2; possibly TRBD1 for D (6 bases). Sequencing was performed on peripheral blood. The CDR3 DNA reads TGTGCCAGCAGCCTAACCGGGACACCCGTTGTGAACACCGGGGAGCTGTTTTTT. Translation: CASSLTGTPVVNTGELFF.